Reported below is one TCR beta chain. The CDR3 sequence is 13 residues long. Deletions cut 5 bases from V and 11 bases from J, with 19 bases between. Looked up from germline, CDR1 is SGHNT and CDR2 is YYREEE (reference sequence). Clones were sequenced by immunoSEQ multiplex PCR, and TCRdb holds only the in-frame ones, with some missing. The sample includes hundreds of thousands of clones, less than 90% seen only once; the top ten take around 2.9%. The data belong to a study of blood T cell repertoires in COVID-19. This TCR derives from a woman between 50 and 59 years old who had recovered from COVID-19. The rearrangement uses TRBV5-4 and TRBJ1-2; D is perhaps TRBD1 (6 bases). Sequencing used PBMCs or T cells enriched from blood (not recorded which). CDR3 coding DNA: TGTGCCAGCAGTGAAAAGGGGGTGGTTAGTTACACCTTC. This sequence encodes CASSEKGVVSYTF.